This TCR beta chain was captured by sequencing in a study of beta chain features in type 1 diabetes (dated by TCRdb to about 2018). A note on the overall study: Mean age, gender distribution, total cell number and subset yield were not different between patients and healthy donors. Across all samples, about 110 million sorted cells were examined, and cell number per subset correlated strongly with RNA yield. In the study, recently diagnosed type 1 diabetes patients and matched healthy donors were compared on the TCRB repertoires of their sorted circulating CD4+ T cell subsets. Regulatory and stem cell-like memory subsets were isolated from only 8 patients and 8 healthy donors, whereas naive and central memory subsets came from all 28 donors. Results and caveats for the whole study, not just this receptor: At VDJ recombination sites, type 1 diabetes patients had fewer insertions and more deleted nucleotides, which implies abnormalities in thymic rearrangement. A moderate but significant shortening of TCRB CDR3 length was observed in type 1 diabetes patients in all four CD4+ subsets. The naive, central memory and regulatory TCRB repertoires appeared to resemble one another more closely among patients than among healthy donors. Because cDNA was sequenced instead of genomic DNA, highly expressing activated cells could be over-represented, though the groups showed no difference in activation or CD3 levels. Only small numbers of individuals were included in the HLA sub-analyses, which left unresolved whether HLA type had any influence on TCRB rearrangement. Shorter templates might be favored by PCR, yet because patient and control samples were amplified and corrected together, any such skew would affect both groups equally.

The table lists this clone with a few counts. The antigen it binds to is not known. No qualities accompany the bases; no much larger clone lies one base away. All of the isolated RNA was reverse transcribed with the High Capacity cDNA Reverse Transcription Kit, so expressed TCRB transcripts were sequenced. Deep immunoSEQ sequencing was applied to naive, central memory and regulatory T cell samples, giving an average of around 3.8 million total reads per sample. Sorted cells were lysed in RLT buffer and RNA was extracted with DNase-treated RNeasy Micro or Mini kits, depending on cell number. Each cell subset was processed on its own to prevent cross-contamination, while patient and healthy donor samples were processed together. The immunoSEQ multiplex PCR was used to amplify TCRB sequences from cDNA, generating 87-bp fragments that spanned the CDR3 region. Sequencing of the amplicons was performed on the Illumina HiSeq platform. In the authors' own workflow: PCR bias was corrected computationally using synthetic template baselines, and reads within Hamming distance 2 were collapsed, with unmergeable singletons discarded. By aligning reads against IMGT, V, D and J genes, CDR3 length, and insertions or deletions at six rearrangement sites were assigned. Within each subset, clonotype counts were normalized to sorted cell number, after which true diversity and Gini coefficients were computed with the tcR R package. The overlap coefficient, calculated on TCRB nucleotide sequences, was used to quantify repertoire sharing. As a proxy for the pre-selection repertoire, out-of-frame TCRB sequences from naive cells were analyzed. The clones in this table, taken by TCRdb from immuneACCESS, are in-frame only. Not every clone is retained; where verified, under half of the shortfall comes from an unresolved V gene, and the cause of the rest is unknown. For V, J and clone size, that table is used; D and trimming come from the DNA. The table for this sample lists 600,000 to 750,000 clones; roughly 12% of them were counted only once. The leading ten clones occupy around 0.12% of the sample.

Including cysteine and phenylalanine, the CDR3 has 17 amino acids. Only the CDR3 DNA stays, 51 bases, in frame from base 1. CDR1 and CDR2 (SGHTA, FQGNSA) derive from the germline V gene. V has 8 bases trimmed and J has 0 bases trimmed; junction bases matching no gene number 16. Each donor gave one peripheral blood draw, averaging roughly 120 mL, which was collected into heparinised tubes. Using a panel that included CD45RO, CCR7, CD25, CD127, CD95 and CD27, naive, central memory, regulatory and stem cell-like memory CD4+ T cells were sorted on a BD FACSAria II. A purity above 98% was achieved for all sorted populations. PBMCs were separated immediately by Lymphoprep density gradient centrifugation and were stained directly, without being cultured. Samples were stained and sorted in pairs, with one healthy donor and one patient per experiment, so that batch effects were minimized.

This receptor was obtained from a man aged 25 to 40 with type 1 diabetes. The sample consisted of naive CD4+ T cells from blood. The cell subset or site label on this specimen signifies: true naive CD4+ T cells. The V and J segments used are TRBV7-2 and TRBJ2-7; 7 nucleotides in the junction match TRBD1. The CDR3 sequence is CASSGTATGPYSYEQYF. The DNA sequence is as follows: TGTGCCAGCTCTGGGACCGCGACAGGGCCATACTCCTACGAGCAGTACTTC.